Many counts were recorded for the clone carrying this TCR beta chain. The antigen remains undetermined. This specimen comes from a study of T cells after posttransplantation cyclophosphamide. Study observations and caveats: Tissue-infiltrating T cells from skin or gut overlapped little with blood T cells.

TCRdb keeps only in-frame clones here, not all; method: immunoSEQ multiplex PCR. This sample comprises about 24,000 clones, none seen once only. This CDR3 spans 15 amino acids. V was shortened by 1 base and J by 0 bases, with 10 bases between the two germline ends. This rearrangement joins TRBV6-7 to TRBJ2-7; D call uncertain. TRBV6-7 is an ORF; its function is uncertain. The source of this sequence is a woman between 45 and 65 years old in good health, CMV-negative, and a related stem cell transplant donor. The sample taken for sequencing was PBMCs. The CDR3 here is CASSYLNLTSYEQYF. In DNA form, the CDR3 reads TGTGCCAGCAGTTACTTGAACTTAACCTCCTACGAGCAGTACTTC.